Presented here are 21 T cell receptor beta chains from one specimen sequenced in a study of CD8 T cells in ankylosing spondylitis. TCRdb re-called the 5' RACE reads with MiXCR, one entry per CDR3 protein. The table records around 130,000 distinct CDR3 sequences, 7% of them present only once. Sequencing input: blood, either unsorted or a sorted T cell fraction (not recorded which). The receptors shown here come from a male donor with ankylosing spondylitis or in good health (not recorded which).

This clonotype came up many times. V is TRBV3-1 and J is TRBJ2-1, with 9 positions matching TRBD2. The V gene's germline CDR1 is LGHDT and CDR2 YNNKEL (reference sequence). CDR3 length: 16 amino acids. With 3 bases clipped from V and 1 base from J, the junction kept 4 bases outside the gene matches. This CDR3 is CASSQLLAGSYNEQFF. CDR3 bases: TGTGCCAGCAGCCAGCTCCTAGCGGGATCCTACAATGAGCAGTTCTTC.

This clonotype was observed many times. DNA for the CDR3: TGCAGTGCTAGAGATCGTGGGCTAGTGTACCAAGAGACCCAGTACTTC. Amino acid sequence: CSARDRGLVYQETQYF. The J gene is TRBJ2-5, the V gene TRBV20-1, with D unclear. V was shortened by 0 bases and J by 0 bases, with 14 bases between the two germline ends. CDR1 and CDR2 (germline): DFQATT, SNEGSKA (reference sequence). CDR3 size: 16 residues.

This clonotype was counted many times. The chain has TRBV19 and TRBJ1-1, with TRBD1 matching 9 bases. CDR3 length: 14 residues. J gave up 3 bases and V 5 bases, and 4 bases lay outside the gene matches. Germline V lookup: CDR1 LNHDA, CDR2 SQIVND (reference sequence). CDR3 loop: CASSLTGGHTEAFF. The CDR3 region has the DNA TGTGCCAGTAGTCTGACAGGGGGTCACACTGAAGCTTTCTTT.

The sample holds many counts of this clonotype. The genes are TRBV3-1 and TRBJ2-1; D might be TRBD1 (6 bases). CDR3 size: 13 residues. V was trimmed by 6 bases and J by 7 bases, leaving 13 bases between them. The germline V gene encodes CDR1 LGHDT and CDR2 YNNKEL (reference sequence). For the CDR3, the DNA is TGTGCCAGCAGGTTTCAGGGGAGTAATGAGCAGTTCTTC. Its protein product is CASRFQGSNEQFF.

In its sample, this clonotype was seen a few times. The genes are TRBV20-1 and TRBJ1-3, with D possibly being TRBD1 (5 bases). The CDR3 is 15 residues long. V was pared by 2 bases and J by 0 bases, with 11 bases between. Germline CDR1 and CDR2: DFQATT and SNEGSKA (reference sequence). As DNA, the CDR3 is TGCAGTGCTAGAACGCACAGGAGCTCTGGAAACACCATATATTTT. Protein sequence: CSARTHRSSGNTIYF.

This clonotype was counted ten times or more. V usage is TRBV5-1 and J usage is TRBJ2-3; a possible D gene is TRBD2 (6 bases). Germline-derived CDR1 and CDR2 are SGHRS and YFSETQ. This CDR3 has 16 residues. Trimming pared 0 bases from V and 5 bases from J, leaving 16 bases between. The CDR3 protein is CASSLDHRVGGDTQYF. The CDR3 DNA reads TGCGCCAGCAGCTTGGATCACCGGGTCGGGGGAGATACGCAGTATTTT.

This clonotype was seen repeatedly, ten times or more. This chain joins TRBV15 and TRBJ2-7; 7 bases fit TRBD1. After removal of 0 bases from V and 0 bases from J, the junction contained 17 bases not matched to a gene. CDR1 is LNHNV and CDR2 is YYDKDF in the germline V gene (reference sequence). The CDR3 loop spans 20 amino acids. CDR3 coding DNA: TGTGCCACCAGCAGAGATCGCTCGGTTCAAAATAGGGACAGCTCCTACGAGCAGTACTTC. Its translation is CATSRDRSVQNRDSSYEQYF.

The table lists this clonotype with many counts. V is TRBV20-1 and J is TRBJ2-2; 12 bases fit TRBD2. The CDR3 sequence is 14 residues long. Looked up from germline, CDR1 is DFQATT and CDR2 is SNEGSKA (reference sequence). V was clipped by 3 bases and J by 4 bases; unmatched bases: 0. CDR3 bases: TGCAGTGCTAGGGGACTAGCGGGCACCGGGGAGCTGTTTTTT. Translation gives CSARGLAGTGELFF.

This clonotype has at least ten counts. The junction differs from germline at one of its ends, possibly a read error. The DNA for the CDR3 is TGTGCCAGCGGCTTGTCCGGACAGGCCGGGGAGCTGTTTTTT. Amino acid sequence: CASGLSGQAGELFF. V and J are TRBV7-3 and TRBJ2-2; TRBD1 matches at 7 bases. This CDR3 region has 14 residues. Germline assignment: CDR1 SGHTA and CDR2 FQGTGA. Drawing the rest from reference TRBV7-3 and TRBJ2-2, the complete variable domain is GAGVSQTPSNKVTEKGKYVELRCDPISGHTALYWYRQSLGQGPEFLIYFQGTGAADDSGLPNDRFFAVRPEGSVSTLKIQRTERGDSAVYLCASGLSGQAGELFFGEGSRLTVL.

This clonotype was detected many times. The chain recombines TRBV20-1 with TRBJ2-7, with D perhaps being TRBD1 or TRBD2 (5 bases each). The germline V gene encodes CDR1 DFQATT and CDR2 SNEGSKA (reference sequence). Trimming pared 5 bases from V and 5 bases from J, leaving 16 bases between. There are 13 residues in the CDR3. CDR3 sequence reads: CSAPRGGADEQYF. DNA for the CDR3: TGCAGTGCTCCCCGTGGGGGAGCCGACGAGCAGTACTTC.

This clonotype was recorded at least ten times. The CDR3 loop reads CASSLLEGEQYF. The CDR3 bases are TGCGCCAGCAGCTTGTTAGAGGGCGAGCAGTACTTC. V usage is TRBV5-1 and J usage is TRBJ2-7, with D possibly matching TRBD2 (5 bases). Trimming cost V 1 base and J 6 bases, with 8 bases left between them. CDR3 length: 12 residues. Germline lookup yields CDR1 SGHRS and CDR2 YFSETQ.

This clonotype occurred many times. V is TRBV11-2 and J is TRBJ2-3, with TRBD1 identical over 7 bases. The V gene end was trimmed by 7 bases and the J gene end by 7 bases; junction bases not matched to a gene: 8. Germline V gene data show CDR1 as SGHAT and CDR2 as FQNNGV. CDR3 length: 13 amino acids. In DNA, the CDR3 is TGTGCCAGCAACGACAGGGAGTTCCATACGCAGTATTTT. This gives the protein CASNDREFHTQYF.

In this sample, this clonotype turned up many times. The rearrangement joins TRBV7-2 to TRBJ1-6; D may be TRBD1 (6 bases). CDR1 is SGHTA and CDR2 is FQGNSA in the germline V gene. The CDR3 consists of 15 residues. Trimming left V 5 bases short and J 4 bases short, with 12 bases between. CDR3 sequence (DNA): TGTGCCAGCAGCCTAAGGGGGGGGTATAATTCACCCCTCCACTTT. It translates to CASSLRGGYNSPLHF.

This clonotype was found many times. The CDR3 is CASRETGVLHF. CDR3 coding DNA: TGTGCCAGCAGGGAGACAGGCGTCCTCCACTTT. This chain links TRBV27 with TRBJ1-6; D possibly corresponds to TRBD1 (6 bases). The CDR3 loop spans 11 amino acids. V lost 6 bases and J 15 bases, leaving 12 bases between the germline ends. Germline V gene sequence: CDR1 MNHEY, CDR2 SMNVEV (reference sequence).

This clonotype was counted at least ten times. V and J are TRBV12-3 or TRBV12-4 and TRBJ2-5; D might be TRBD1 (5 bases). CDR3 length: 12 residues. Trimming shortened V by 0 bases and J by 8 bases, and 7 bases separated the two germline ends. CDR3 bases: TGTGCCAGCAGTTTAGCAGACAGAACCCAGTACTTC. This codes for CASSLADRTQYF.

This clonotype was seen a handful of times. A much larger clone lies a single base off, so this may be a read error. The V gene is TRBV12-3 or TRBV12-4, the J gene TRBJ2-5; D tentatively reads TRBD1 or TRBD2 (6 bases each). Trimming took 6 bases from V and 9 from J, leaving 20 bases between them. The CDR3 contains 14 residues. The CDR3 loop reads CASSRTGIREAQYF. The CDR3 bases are TGTGCCAGCAGCCGAACAGGGATCAGGGAGGCCCAGTACTTC.

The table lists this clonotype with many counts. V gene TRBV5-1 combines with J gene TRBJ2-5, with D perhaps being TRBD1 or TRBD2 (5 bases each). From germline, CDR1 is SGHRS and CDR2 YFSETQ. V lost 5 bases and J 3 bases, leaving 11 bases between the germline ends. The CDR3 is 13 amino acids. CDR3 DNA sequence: TGCGCCAGCAGAAGAGGGGTAGAAGAGACCCAGTACTTC. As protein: CASRRGVEETQYF.

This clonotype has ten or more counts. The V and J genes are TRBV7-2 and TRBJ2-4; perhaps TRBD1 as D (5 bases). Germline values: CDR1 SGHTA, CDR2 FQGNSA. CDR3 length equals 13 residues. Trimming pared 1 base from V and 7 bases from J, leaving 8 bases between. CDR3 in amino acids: CASSLDRFNIQYF. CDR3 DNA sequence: TGTGCCAGCAGCTTAGACAGGTTCAACATTCAGTACTTC.

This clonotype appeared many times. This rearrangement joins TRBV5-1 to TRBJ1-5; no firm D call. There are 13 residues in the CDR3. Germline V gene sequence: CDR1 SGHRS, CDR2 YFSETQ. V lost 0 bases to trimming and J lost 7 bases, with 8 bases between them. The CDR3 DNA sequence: TGCGCCAGCAGCTTGGTTTACGGGCAGCCCCAGCATTTT. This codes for CASSLVYGQPQHF.

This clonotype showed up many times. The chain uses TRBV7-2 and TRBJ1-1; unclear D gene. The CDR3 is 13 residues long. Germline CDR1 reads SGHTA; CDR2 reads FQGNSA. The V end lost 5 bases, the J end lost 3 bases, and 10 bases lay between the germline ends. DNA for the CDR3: TGTGCCAGCAGCCTACCGCAGTACACTGAAGCTTTCTTT. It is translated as CASSLPQYTEAFF.

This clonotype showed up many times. CDR3 loop: CASSPTVGLGETQYF. The CDR3 nucleotides are TGTGCCAGCAGCCCAACGGTGGGATTGGGTGAGACCCAGTACTTC. The chain links TRBV7-2 to TRBJ2-5; D ambiguous. Germline V gene lookup returns CDR1 SGHTA and CDR2 FQGNSA. This CDR3 spans 15 amino acids. The V end was cut by 5 bases, the J end by 5 bases, with 18 bases between.